A selection of T cell receptor beta chains follows, all from one sample in a study of T cell repertoires in cytomegalovirus infection. These receptors lack a known antigen. TCRdb recomputed calls from the reads with MiXCR, one row per CDR3 protein. Here the sample spans about 310,000 distinct CDR3 sequences, 20% to 30% being singletons. Sequencing was performed on cultured PBMCs, taken from culture after CMV antigen stimulation. All receptors come from a human donor in good health (CMV status not recorded). Some clones in this sample may be carry-over from other donors' samples. CDR3s include the opening cysteine and the closing phenylalanine or tryptophan. D genes are given only for firm matches. For some rows the clone size is stated as once, few or many, or as a class when expanded; others skip it.

size: .
V: TRBV19
D: .
J: TRBJ2-2
CDR3: CASSIGPGTNTGELFF
DNA: TGTGCCAGTAGTATAGGTCCGGGAACGAACACCGGGGAGCTGTTTTTT

size: few
V: TRBV6-2/TRBV6-3
D: .
J: TRBJ2-3
CDR3: CASSYRTGTKTDTQYF
DNA: TGTGCCAGCAGTTACAGAACCGGGACAAAAACAGATACGCAGTATTTT

size: .
V: TRBV15
D: .
J: TRBJ1-5
CDR3: CATSRGPGLGQPQHF
DNA: TGTGCCACCAGCAGAGGCCCCGGGTTAGGGCAGCCCCAGCATTTT

size: many
V: TRBV12-3/TRBV12-4
D: TRBD2
J: TRBJ2-1
CDR3: CASSLRGYNEQFF
DNA: TGTGCCAGCAGTTTGCGGGGGTACAATGAGCAGTTCTTC

size: few
V: TRBV12-3/TRBV12-4
D: .
J: TRBJ1-2
CDR3: CASSLRQYGYTF
DNA: TGTGCCAGCAGTTTAAGACAGTATGGCTACACCTTC

size: .
V: TRBV28
D: TRBD2
J: TRBJ2-1
CDR3: CATLREAGANEQFF
DNA: TGTGCCACGCTCCGGGAAGCGGGGGCCAATGAGCAGTTCTTC

size: few
V: TRBV6-1
D: .
J: TRBJ2-6
CDR3: CASRGGGRPKSSGANVLTF
DNA: TGTGCCAGCAGAGGGGGGGGCCGGCCTAAAAGCTCTGGGGCCAACGTCCTGACTTTC

size: few
V: TRBV4-3
D: TRBD2
J: TRBJ2-1
CDR3: CASSQSAGGFNEQFF
DNA: TGCGCCAGCAGCCAATCAGCGGGAGGGTTTAATGAGCAGTTCTTC

size: few
V: TRBV19
D: .
J: TRBJ1-2
CDR3: CASSMGIKASRNYGYTF
DNA: TGTGCCAGTAGTATGGGGATTAAGGCCTCGCGTAACTATGGCTACACCTTC

size: few
V: TRBV4-1
D: .
J: TRBJ1-2
CDR3: CASSQVRTLSYGYTF
DNA: TGCGCCAGCAGCCAAGTTAGGACTTTAAGCTATGGCTACACCTTC

size: few
V: TRBV6-2/TRBV6-3
D: TRBD2
J: TRBJ2-1
CDR3: CASSWGLAGSSYNEQFF
DNA: TGTGCCAGCAGTTGGGGTTTAGCGGGGAGCTCCTACAATGAGCAGTTCTTC

size: few
V: TRBV6-2/TRBV6-3
D: .
J: TRBJ1-5
CDR3: CASSYSENQPQHF
DNA: TGTGCCAGCAGTTACTCAGAAAATCAGCCCCAGCATTTT

size: many
V: TRBV7-2
D: .
J: TRBJ2-2
CDR3: CASSQSTGELFF
DNA: TGTGCCAGCAGCCAATCGACGGGGGAGCTGTTTTTT

size: .
V: TRBV29-1
D: TRBD1
J: TRBJ2-7
CDR3: CSVEGQFSYEQYF
DNA: TGCAGCGTTGAGGGACAGTTCTCCTACGAGCAGTACTTC

size: few
V: TRBV7-2
D: TRBD2
J: TRBJ2-3
CDR3: CASRLGLAGRDTQYF
DNA: TGTGCCAGCAGGTTGGGACTAGCGGGCCGAGATACGCAGTATTTT

size: .
V: TRBV12-3/TRBV12-4
D: TRBD2
J: TRBJ2-7
CDR3: CASSSQLAGVEQYF
DNA: TGTGCCAGCAGCTCCCAACTAGCGGGAGTTGAGCAGTACTTC

size: few
V: TRBV7-9
D: .
J: TRBJ2-5
CDR3: CATGHQETQYF
DNA: TGTGCCACGGGACACCAAGAGACCCAGTACTTC

size: .
V: TRBV7-6
D: .
J: TRBJ2-3
CDR3: CASSKGADTQYF
DNA: TGTGCCAGCAGCAAGGGGGCAGATACGCAGTATTTT

size: .
V: TRBV7-2
D: .
J: TRBJ2-3
CDR3: CASEGGDTDTQYF
DNA: TGTGCCAGCGAGGGCGGGGACACAGATACGCAGTATTTT

size: few
V: TRBV5-1
D: TRBD1
J: TRBJ1-1
CDR3: CASSEGQGNTEAFF
DNA: TGCGCCAGCAGCGAGGGACAGGGGAACACTGAAGCTTTCTTT

size: few
V: TRBV12-3/TRBV12-4
D: TRBD2
J: TRBJ2-1
CDR3: CASRTSGTVNEQFF
DNA: TGTGCCAGCAGAACTAGCGGGACGGTAAATGAGCAGTTCTTC

size: many
V: TRBV7-2
D: TRBD2
J: TRBJ2-1
CDR3: CASSPQSGRHNEQFF
DNA: TGTGCCAGCAGCCCTCAGAGCGGGAGGCACAATGAGCAGTTCTTC

size: many
V: TRBV6-1
D: TRBD1
J: TRBJ1-4
CDR3: CASSSRTGVNEKLFF
DNA: TGTGCCAGCAGTTCAAGGACAGGCGTTAATGAAAAACTGTTTTTT

size: few
V: TRBV6-2/TRBV6-3
D: .
J: TRBJ1-1
CDR3: CASRPPETEAFF
DNA: TGTGCCAGCAGACCTCCCGAAACTGAAGCTTTCTTT

size: few
V: TRBV19
D: .
J: TRBJ2-1
CDR3: CASSIDERRAYNEQFF
DNA: TGTGCCAGTAGTATAGATGAAAGGCGCGCTTACAATGAGCAGTTCTTC

size: .
V: TRBV30
D: .
J: TRBJ1-1
CDR3: CAWSLGRLDTEAFF
DNA: TGTGCCTGGAGTTTAGGACGGCTTGACACTGAAGCTTTCTTT

size: many
V: TRBV5-1
D: TRBD1
J: TRBJ1-5
CDR3: CASSTWTGFGIQPQHF
DNA: TGCGCCAGCAGCACATGGACAGGGTTTGGGATTCAGCCCCAGCATTTT

size: few
V: TRBV24-1
D: .
J: TRBJ2-3
CDR3: CATSGAWGTPQGDTQYF
DNA: TGTGCCACCAGTGGAGCCTGGGGGACACCGCAAGGAGATACGCAGTATTTT

size: .
V: TRBV19
D: .
J: TRBJ2-1
CDR3: CASSRGGHSYNEQFF
DNA: TGTGCCAGTAGTAGGGGGGGCCACTCCTACAATGAGCAGTTCTTC

size: few
V: TRBV12-3/TRBV12-4
D: .
J: TRBJ2-1
CDR3: CASSDGGVNEQFF
DNA: TGTGCCAGCAGCGACGGGGGAGTGAATGAGCAGTTCTTC